This TCR beta chain originates from a study of identical twins. Whole-study results and caveats: Modelling underestimated the level of out-of-frame TCR alpha sharing observed in monozygotic twins.

Template switching supplied a universal primer site; unique molecular identifiers were carried on the cDNA. MiXCR was run by TCRdb on the 5' RACE reads, yielding one entry per CDR3 protein. Of under 800,000 distinct CDR3 sequences detected, approximately 22% appear once; the ten largest clones hold 4.3%. With respect to this clonotype: Its antigen is still unknown.

The sample was also linked to a second study, of T cells expressing NK-cell markers. That work states: The use of an anti-gamma-delta TCR antibody, which was added in several experiments, restricted sorting to T cells expressing alpha-beta TCR.

The sequence derives from a woman aged 18-30 years in good health. Sequencing used PBMCs.

CDR3 sequence reads: CASSFGQGGGQETQYF. CDR3 nucleotide sequence: TGTGCCAGCAGCTTCGGACAGGGTGGGGGTCAAGAGACCCAGTACTTC. The chain recombines TRBV7-2 with TRBJ2-5; TRBD1 matches 8 bases. The CDR3 consists of 16 residues. V was pared by 3 bases and J by 2 bases, with 8 bases of the junction left unmatched. Germline V gene sequence: CDR1 SGHTA, CDR2 FQGNSA.